A single sample is the source of the 30 T cell receptor beta chains below, sequenced in a study of response to subunit inactivated influenza vaccine. Each CDR3 protein gets one entry after TCRdb re-called the RT-PCR reads with MiXCR. The table records 500,000 or so distinct CDR3 sequences, 15% to 20% of them present only once. Material: CD4+ T cells sorted from PBMCs, obtained less than 30 months after vaccination. These receptors were obtained from a man in his fifties or sixties who received an inactivated influenza vaccine.

This clonotype was seen a handful of times. The chain links TRBV12-3 or TRBV12-4 to TRBJ2-3; 13 bases map to TRBD2. This CDR3 has 16 amino acids. The V gene end was trimmed by 5 bases and the J gene end by 6 bases; junction bases not matched to a gene: 8. The CDR3 DNA reads as TGTGCCAGCAGTGCGGGGACTAGCGGGACATGGGATACGCAGTATTTT. Amino acids: CASSAGTSGTWDTQYF.

The chain employs TRBV15 and TRBJ1-1; no firm D call. The germline CDR1 and CDR2 sequences are LNHNV and YYDKDF (reference sequence). The V and J ends lost 0 bases and 0 bases respectively, with 11 bases between them. The CDR3 is 16 residues long. In DNA, the CDR3 is TGTGCCACCAGCAGAGATCCGGCAGCCGTGAACACTGAAGCTTTCTTT. Protein sequence: CATSRDPAAVNTEAFF.

A few counts support this clonotype. The chain carries TRBV24-1 and TRBJ2-3; TRBD1 agrees at 10 bases. After removal of 6 bases from V and 3 bases from J, the junction contained 5 bases not matched to a gene. The CDR3 has 15 residues. From germline, CDR1 is KGHDR and CDR2 SFDVKD. The CDR3 spells CATSPPGQGTDTQYF. The CDR3 DNA is TGTGCCACCAGTCCCCCGGGACAGGGGACAGATACGCAGTATTTT.

This clonotype has a handful of counts. The chain joins TRBV5-1 to TRBJ2-1; TRBD2 matches at 7 bases. Germline V CDR1 and CDR2: SGHRS, YFSETQ. The CDR3 is made up of 15 amino acids. J gave up 4 bases and V 2 bases, and 6 bases lay outside the gene matches. DNA for the CDR3: TGCGCCAGCAGCTTAGGGGACTACCTTTACAATGAGCAGTTCTTC. Translating it yields CASSLGDYLYNEQFF.

Worth noting for this clonotype: A single base separates this from a much larger clone, so it may be a read error. The chain combines TRBV12-3 or TRBV12-4 with TRBJ2-7; 7 nucleotides agree with TRBD1. V shed 5 bases and J 1 base; nucleotides not matched to a gene: 11. The CDR3 runs 16 residues. The CDR3, as DNA: TGTGCCAGCAGTGCCAGAACGGGACAGTCATCCTACGAGCAGTACTTC. This encodes CASSARTGQSSYEQYF.

This clonotype was counted only a few times. The rearrangement uses TRBV2 and TRBJ1-2; no clear D gene. Germline assignment: CDR1 SNHLY and CDR2 FYNNEI. The CDR3 consists of 13 residues. Trimming pared 4 bases from V and 5 bases from J, leaving 11 bases between. The CDR3 sequence is CASSARTLYGYTF. For the CDR3, the DNA is TGTGCCAGCAGTGCTCGGACGTTGTATGGCTACACCTTC.

The rearrangement uses TRBV2 and TRBJ2-5; D is uncertain. This CDR3 has 13 amino acids. Per germline, CDR1 SNHLY and CDR2 FYNNEI. V was cut by 0 bases and J by 9 bases, with 11 bases left in between. The chain's CDR3 is CASSEAGGEAQYF. The CDR3 bases are TGTGCCAGCAGTGAAGCGGGCGGAGAAGCCCAGTACTTC.

Concerning this clonotype: A much more abundant neighbour one base away suggests this may be a read error. J is TRBJ2-7 and V is TRBV20-1; D perhaps matches TRBD2 (6 bases). The CDR3 totals 17 residues. Germline V gene sequence: CDR1 DFQATT, CDR2 SNEGSKA (reference sequence). CDR3 amino acids: CCARDRAGTGVGYEQYF. CDR3 sequence (DNA): TGCTGTGCTAGAGATCGGGCGGGGACCGGGGTCGGGTACGAGCAGTACTTC.

The sample holds many counts of this clonotype. The chain uses TRBV5-5 and TRBJ2-1; 9 bases line up with TRBD1. The germline V gene has CDR1 SGHKS and CDR2 YYEKEE (reference sequence). J lost 4 bases, V lost 3 bases, and 5 bases had no gene match. This CDR3 has 15 amino acids. The CDR3 coding sequence is TGTGCCAGCAGCTCCCGGGACAGGGAATACAATGAGCAGTTCTTC. It specifies CASSSRDREYNEQFF.

This clonotype was seen more than once but under ten times. This rearrangement joins TRBV11-2 to TRBJ2-1; TRBD2 aligns across 12 bases. The length of the CDR3 is 15 residues. CDR1 is SGHAT and CDR2 is FQNNGV in the germline V gene. The ends lost 5 bases at V and 4 bases at J; junction bases unmatched: 3. CDR3 nucleotide sequence: TGTGCCAGCAGCGCGGGACTAGCGGGTTACAATGAGCAGTTCTTC. The encoded protein is CASSAGLAGYNEQFF.

Only a few counts were recorded for this clonotype. An end of the junction does not agree with germline; a read error may underlie this. This rearrangement joins TRBV7-7 to TRBJ2-2; D possibly corresponds to TRBD2 (6 bases). Per germline, CDR1 SSHAT and CDR2 FNYEAQ (reference sequence). The CDR3 length is 16 residues. CDR3 in DNA: TGTGCTAGCAGCTGGCTGGAGGGGACTAACACCGGGGAGCTGTTTTTT. This codes for CASSWLEGTNTGELFF.

This clonotype was detected ten times or more. The chain has TRBV3-1 and TRBJ2-1, with TRBD2 matching 9 bases. Germline V gene lookup returns CDR1 LGHDT and CDR2 YNNKEL (reference sequence). V lost 6 bases and J lost 3; bases outside the gene matches: 3. CDR3 length: 14 residues. CDR3 DNA: TGTGCCAGCAGGTCTAGCGGGATCTACAATGAGCAGTTCTTC. Translating it yields CASRSSGIYNEQFF.

The chain joins TRBV10-1 to TRBJ1-2; no clear D. The CDR3 has 13 residues. Germline values: CDR1 WNHNN, CDR2 SYGVQD (reference sequence). V lost 9 bases and J lost 2, with 13 bases in between. The CDR3 reads CARPQDLNYGYTF. The CDR3 DNA is TGCGCCAGGCCGCAGGACCTCAACTATGGCTACACCTTC.

Turning to this clonotype: This sequence may be a read error, since a much larger clone differs from it by one base. The rearrangement joins TRBV6-5 to TRBJ1-1; D unresolved. This CDR3 comprises 15 residues. Per the germline V gene, CDR1 is MNHEY and CDR2 is SVGAGI. The DNA of the CDR3 is TGTGCCATCAGTTACGGCCGGGAGCGGAACACTGAAGCTTTCTTT. Its protein product is CAISYGRERNTEAFF.

This clonotype was seen a single time. This chain uses TRBV12-3 or TRBV12-4 with TRBJ2-1, with 7 bases lining up with TRBD2. V shed 4 bases and J 3 bases; nucleotides not matched to a gene: 6. This CDR3 has 15 amino acids. CDR3 protein: CASSSGLGNYNEQFF. The CDR3 bases are TGTGCCAGCAGTTCAGGACTAGGGAACTACAATGAGCAGTTCTTC.

In its sample, this clonotype was seen a few times. This chain uses TRBV20-1 with TRBJ1-5, with TRBD1 matching 7 bases. Unmatched junction bases numbered 9, after V lost 5 bases and J lost 2 bases. The CDR3 is 15 residues long. CDR1 and CDR2 (germline): DFQATT, SNEGSKA (reference sequence). DNA of the CDR3: TGCAGTGCTCAGGGGGGGATTGGTGGCAATCAGCCCCAGCATTTT. It codes for CSAQGGIGGNQPQHF.

V gene TRBV6-1 combines with J gene TRBJ1-5; perhaps TRBD1 as D (6 bases). The CDR3 extends over 14 amino acids. CDR1 and CDR2 (germline): MNHNS, SASEGT. V lost 8 bases to trimming and J lost 0 bases, with 11 bases between them. For the CDR3, the DNA is TGTGCCAGCGGCCAGGGGTATAGCAATCAGCCCCAGCATTTT. It specifies CASGQGYSNQPQHF.

This clonotype occurred a few times. V is TRBV20-1 and J is TRBJ1-3, with D hard to call. CDR1 and CDR2 from the germline V gene are DFQATT and SNEGSKA (reference sequence). The CDR3 covers 15 residues. Trimming took 0 bases from V and 4 from J, leaving 13 bases between them. DNA for the CDR3: TGCAGTGCTAGAGACCCAAGGGCCACAGGAAACACCATATATTTT. Amino acids: CSARDPRATGNTIYF.

This clonotype came up many times. This chain joins TRBV5-1 and TRBJ1-1; perhaps TRBD1 as D (5 bases). Per the germline V gene, CDR1 is SGHRS and CDR2 is YFSETQ. V was clipped by 1 base and J by 1 base, with 17 bases between them. CDR3 size: 17 residues. The chain's CDR3 is CASSLRQGGVENTEAFF. The CDR3 region has the DNA TGCGCCAGCAGCTTGCGCCAGGGTGGGGTGGAGAACACTGAAGCTTTCTTT.

The chain joins TRBV7-2 to TRBJ2-1; 9 bases are a match to TRBD2. The J segment lost 9 bases and the V segment lost 3 bases, leaving 9 bases of the junction unmatched. The CDR3 is 15 amino acids. The V gene's germline CDR1 is SGHTA and CDR2 FQGNSA. CDR3 DNA sequence: TGTGCCAGCAGCTTGACTAGCGGTGGCTGGGGTGAGCAGTTCTTC. This codes for CASSLTSGGWGEQFF.

This clonotype was picked up many times. The chain joins TRBV4-2 to TRBJ2-1; TRBD2 agrees at 11 bases. Germline loops: CDR1 LGHNA, CDR2 YNFKEQ. With 1 base clipped from V and 8 bases from J, the junction kept 7 bases outside the gene matches. This CDR3 has 16 amino acids. In nucleotides, the CDR3 is TGTGCCAGCAGCCAAGTAGTCACTAGCGGGAGCGATGAGCAGTTCTTC. It is translated as CASSQVVTSGSDEQFF.

V and J are TRBV7-2 and TRBJ2-5, with D tentatively TRBD2 (5 bases). The length of the CDR3 is 18 residues. Trimming took off 0 bases at V and 5 bases at J, with 22 bases between the two ends. Germline-derived CDR1 and CDR2 are SGHTA and FQGNSA. The DNA of the CDR3 is TGTGCCAGCAGCTTAGCTTTCCCACAATTCACTAGAGGGGAGACCCAGTACTTC. It yields the protein CASSLAFPQFTRGETQYF.

The rearrangement joins TRBV6-5 to TRBJ2-7, with a possible D match to TRBD2 (6 bases). Germline loops: CDR1 MNHEY, CDR2 SVGAGI. V dropped 2 bases and J dropped 2 bases, with 10 bases sitting between them. The length of the CDR3 is 14 residues. The CDR3 sequence: CASSYGDLTYEQYF. The CDR3 nucleotides read TGTGCCAGCAGTTACGGGGACTTAACCTACGAGCAGTACTTC.

In its sample, this clonotype was seen a few times. J is TRBJ2-4 and V is TRBV18; TRBD2 might be the D (5 bases). The CDR3 runs to 15 residues. CDR1 KGHSH and CDR2 LQKENI come from the germline V gene. V gave up 6 bases and J gave up 1 base, with 13 bases separating them. The CDR3 here is CASSPEGPAKNIQYF. CDR3 DNA: TGTGCCAGCTCCCCCGAGGGTCCGGCCAAAAACATTCAGTACTTC.

This chain's CDR3 is CSARAAYGYTF. The CDR3, as DNA: TGCAGTGCTAGGGCAGCCTATGGCTACACCTTC. The V call is TRBV20-1, the J call TRBJ1-2; D uncertain. V shed 3 bases and J shed 4 bases, with 6 bases lying between them. The CDR3 sequence is 11 residues long. Germline CDR1 is DFQATT and CDR2 is SNEGSKA (reference sequence).

The chain employs TRBV20-1 and TRBJ2-5, with TRBD1 identical over 7 bases. The junction had 10 bases not matched to a gene; V was cut back by 7 bases and J by 2 bases. Germline V CDR1 and CDR2: DFQATT, SNEGSKA (reference sequence). The CDR3 covers 14 residues. CDR3 in amino acids: CSGRYWTGQETQYF. CDR3 sequence (DNA): TGCAGTGGCCGATATTGGACAGGACAAGAGACCCAGTACTTC.

This clonotype showed up just a few times. V usage is TRBV10-2 and J usage is TRBJ2-6; maybe TRBD2 (7 bases). Germline V lookup: CDR1 WSHSY, CDR2 SAAADI. This CDR3 is built from 16 residues. V dropped 8 bases and J dropped 10 bases, with 24 bases sitting between them. DNA for the CDR3: TGCGCCAGCGGGGGGGGCATAGGTCCCGCGGGAAACGTCCTGACTTTC. This sequence encodes CASGGGIGPAGNVLTF.

This clonotype appeared a few times. The J gene is TRBJ2-3, the V gene TRBV20-1, with D possibly TRBD1 on 6 matching bases. The germline V gene encodes CDR1 DFQATT and CDR2 SNEGSKA (reference sequence). Trimming cost V 6 bases and J 3 bases, with 16 bases left between them. The CDR3 loop spans 14 amino acids. The CDR3 DNA is TGCAGTGCCACCGGGGACAAAGGTACAGATACGCAGTATTTT. The encoded protein is CSATGDKGTDTQYF.

This clonotype was found a few times. This chain joins TRBV6-2 or TRBV6-3 and TRBJ2-3; D possibly uses TRBD1 or TRBD2 (5 bases each). The CDR3 loop spans 15 amino acids. In germline, CDR1 is MNHEY, CDR2 SVGEGT. V lost 5 bases to trimming and J lost 2 bases, with 14 bases between them. Written as DNA, the CDR3 is TGTGCCAGCAGTCGACTGGTAGGGACCACAGATACGCAGTATTTT. It is translated as CASSRLVGTTDTQYF.

This clonotype was detected only a few times. The chain is built from TRBV5-1 and TRBJ2-7; D might be TRBD1 or TRBD2, each matching 5 bases. The V end was cut by 4 bases, the J end by 4 bases, with 18 bases between. The CDR3 extends over 15 amino acids. The germline CDR1 and CDR2 sequences are SGHRS and YFSETQ. The CDR3 sequence: CASSDTPGRIYEQYF. CDR3 nucleotide sequence: TGCGCCAGCAGCGACACTCCGGGACGCATATACGAGCAGTACTTC. Supplemented by reference TRBV5-1 and TRBJ2-7, the full variable domain reads KAGVTQTPRYLIKTRGQQVTLSCSPISGHRSVSWYQQTPGQGLQFLFEYFSETQRNKGNFPGRFSGRQFSNSRSEMNVSTLELGDSALYLCASSDTPGRIYEQYFGPGTRLTVT.